The 18 T cell receptor beta chains below were found in one sample sequenced in a study of blood T cell repertoires in COVID-19. Method: immunoSEQ multiplex PCR; TCRdb's copy keeps in-frame clones and lacks some. Of approximately 230,000 clones listed, 70% to 85% are singletons. Sequenced: PBMCs or T cells enriched from blood (not recorded which). The receptors derive from a man aged 40-50 years who had recovered from COVID-19.

This clone was seen just once. The chain combines TRBV28 with TRBJ1-5; TRBD1 might be the D (5 bases). CDR1 is MDHEN and CDR2 is SYDVKM in the germline V gene. The V end lost 6 bases, the J end lost 6 bases, and 12 bases lay between the germline ends. This CDR3 is built from 13 residues. The CDR3 reads CASRVPGGQPQHF. In DNA form, the CDR3 reads TGTGCCAGCAGAGTACCCGGGGGTCAGCCCCAGCATTTT.

In nucleotides, the CDR3 is TGTGCCAGCTCAGAACAGGAGAATTCACCCCTCCACTTT. It is translated as CASSEQENSPLHF. The chain combines TRBV18 with TRBJ1-6; possible D gene TRBD1, 5 bases. CDR3 length: 13 residues. CDR1 KGHSH and CDR2 LQKENI come from the germline V gene. V lost 5 bases and J lost 7, with 9 bases in between.

The chain couples TRBV10-2 to TRBJ1-1; no reliable D call. This CDR3 contains 11 residues. Germline V gene lookup returns CDR1 WSHSY and CDR2 SAAADI. Deletions cut 8 bases from V and 10 bases from J, with 14 bases between. CDR3 sequence: CASGPLLGAFF. The DNA for the CDR3 is TGCGCCAGCGGGCCCTTGTTGGGAGCTTTCTTT.

The CDR3 DNA follows: TGTGCCAGCAGCCAAGCGGGGCTAGCGGGGGCCGGCGAGCAGTACTTC. This encodes CASSQAGLAGAGEQYF. The chain is built from TRBV4-2 and TRBJ2-7; 10 bases are shared with TRBD2. The CDR3 covers 16 residues. V was pared by 1 base and J by 6 bases, with 9 bases of the junction left unmatched. In germline, CDR1 is LGHNA, CDR2 YNFKEQ.

The chain has TRBV19 and TRBJ1-6; 7 bases are shared with TRBD1. The CDR3 loop spans 15 amino acids. The trim removed 7 bases at V and 9 bases at J, leaving 12 bases unmatched. Looked up from germline, CDR1 is LNHDA and CDR2 is SQIVND (reference sequence). CDR3 DNA sequence: TGTGCCAGTACCTTAGGGCCAGGGGGTCGTTCACCCCTCCACTTT. Translated, it gives CASTLGPGGRSPLHF.

The chain combines TRBV19 with TRBJ2-3; D might be TRBD2 (7 bases). In germline, CDR1 is LNHDA, CDR2 SQIVND (reference sequence). Trimming cost V 2 bases and J 10 bases, with 19 bases left between them. The CDR3 runs to 15 residues. In nucleotides, the CDR3 is TGTGCCAGTAGTATACGGACGGCTAGGGGGGGGGCGCAGTATTTT. Protein: CASSIRTARGGAQYF.

This clone is categorized as medium-sized. The V and J genes are TRBV13 and TRBJ2-3; the D gene is possibly TRBD1 (6 bases). The V end was cut by 6 bases, the J end by 0 bases, with 13 bases between. Germline CDR1 reads PRHDT; CDR2 reads FYEKMQ (reference sequence). There are 15 residues in the CDR3. The CDR3 protein is CASRIQGHSTDTQYF. The CDR3 DNA reads as TGTGCCAGCAGAATTCAGGGGCACAGCACAGATACGCAGTATTTT.

This chain connects TRBV7-2 to TRBJ1-3; D not certain. Germline-derived CDR1 and CDR2 are SGHTA and FQGNSA. V was trimmed by 1 base and J by 2 bases, leaving 18 bases between them. This CDR3 has 18 residues. CDR3 sequence: CASSLVVLGGSTGNTIYF. The CDR3 region has the DNA TGTGCCAGCAGCTTAGTGGTTTTAGGAGGCAGCACTGGAAACACCATATATTTT.

The chain employs TRBV3-1 (or the pseudogene TRBV3-2) and TRBJ1-4, with D possibly being TRBD1 (6 bases). V was cut by 5 bases and J by 8 bases, with 21 bases left in between. The CDR3 runs 16 residues. Germline-derived CDR1 and CDR2 are LGHDT and YNNKEL (reference sequence). The CDR3 here is CASSDHDRTSHEKLFF. CDR3 DNA sequence: TGTGCCAGCAGCGACCACGACAGGACCTCGCACGAAAAACTGTTTTTT.

The CDR3 DNA reads TGTGCCAGCAGCTTACGCCCAATGGGCTCGAACACTGAAGCTTTCTTT. Translated: CASSLRPMGSNTEAFF. The V call is TRBV11-2, the J call TRBJ1-1; D is ambiguous. V was cut by 2 bases and J by 1 base, with 14 bases left in between. The CDR3 has 16 residues. CDR1 and CDR2 (germline): SGHAT, FQNNGV.

This chain uses TRBV5-6 with TRBJ1-2, with 7 bases fitting TRBD1. The CDR3 length is 14 residues. V shed 5 bases, J shed 4 bases, and the junction held 8 bases outside the gene matches. Per germline, CDR1 SGHDT and CDR2 YYEEEE. CDR3 protein: CASSRTGPIYGYTF. CDR3 bases: TGTGCCAGCAGTCGGACAGGTCCCATCTATGGCTACACCTTC.

A few counts support this clone. The rearrangement joins TRBV12-3 or TRBV12-4 to TRBJ1-1; TRBD1 is a possible D gene (5 bases). V lost 2 bases and J 9 bases, leaving 10 bases between the germline ends. This CDR3 region has 12 residues. The CDR3 nucleotides are TGTGCCAGCAGTTTAAGGGCAGGGAAAGCTTTCTTT. Translation gives CASSLRAGKAFF.

The chain links TRBV10-1 to TRBJ2-2, with D possibly being TRBD2 (6 bases). This CDR3 has 14 residues. Germline V gene data show CDR1 as WNHNN and CDR2 as SYGVQD (reference sequence). V gave up 6 bases and J gave up 8 bases, with 16 bases separating them. In DNA form, the CDR3 reads TGCGCCAGCAGGGGGGGAGGTCCGAATGGGGAGCTGTTTTTT. This translates into CASRGGGPNGELFF.

CDR3 in DNA: TGTGCCAGCAGATCGAGCGGGGGGGCTTACAATGAGCAGTTCTTC. Amino acids: CASRSSGGAYNEQFF. The gene calls are TRBV2 and TRBJ2-1; 10 bases match TRBD2. The trim removed 6 bases at V and 4 bases at J, leaving 6 bases unmatched. This CDR3 is built from 15 residues. CDR1 is SNHLY and CDR2 is FYNNEI in the germline V gene.

The gene calls are TRBV3-1 (or the pseudogene TRBV3-2) and TRBJ1-4, with D possibly being TRBD1 (6 bases). The CDR3 length is 16 residues. Trimming removed 4 bases at V and 8 bases at J, with 20 bases between. CDR1 and CDR2 (germline): LGHDT, YNNKEL (reference sequence). The CDR3 here is CASSRKPQGLGEKLFF. The DNA of the CDR3 is TGTGCCAGCAGCCGAAAACCGCAGGGGCTGGGGGAAAAACTGTTTTTT.

Turning to this clone: At one boundary the junction diverges from the germline segment, which might be a read error. Other DNA sequences in this sample translate to the same CDR3. The V gene is TRBV7-2, the J gene TRBJ1-2; tentatively, D is TRBD1 (6 bases). Germline CDR1 reads SGHTA; CDR2 reads FQGNSA. The CDR3 sequence is 15 residues long. CDR3 region: CASSLRTATNYGYTF. In DNA form, the CDR3 reads TGTGCCAGCAGCCTACGGACAGCTACTAACTATGGCTACACTTTC.

The J gene is TRBJ1-1, the V gene TRBV9; TRBD1 might be the D (5 bases). The V end lost 2 bases, the J end lost 4 bases, and 15 bases lay between the germline ends. The CDR3 spans 15 residues. CDR1 SGDLS and CDR2 YYNGEE come from the germline V gene. CDR3 residues: CASSVVKEGATEAFF. The CDR3 DNA reads TGTGCCAGCAGCGTTGTAAAGGAAGGGGCCACTGAAGCTTTCTTT.

The gene calls are TRBV5-1 and TRBJ2-5; 11 bases match TRBD1. Trimming removed 3 bases from V and 3 bases from J; junction bases left unmatched: 1. CDR1 is SGHRS and CDR2 is YFSETQ in the germline V gene. This CDR3 spans 14 amino acids. CDR3 sequence reads: CASSSGQGEETQYF. In nucleotides, the CDR3 is TGCGCCAGCAGCTCGGGACAGGGGGAAGAGACCCAGTACTTC.